This paragraph covers one T cell receptor (beta chain) sequence. Method: immunoSEQ multiplex PCR; TCRdb's copy keeps in-frame clones and lacks some. The table lists about 48,000 clones, approximately 90% of them singletons. The CDR3 is 14 residues long. Trimming pared 0 bases from V and 0 bases from J, leaving 3 bases between. Germline V gives CDR1 SNHLY, CDR2 FYNNEI. This sample was taken from a study of OX40 agonist ivuxolimab in advanced cancers. The chain recombines TRBV2 with TRBJ1-3, with D uncertain. The sequenced sample was CD4+ or CD8+ T cells sorted from blood, obtained in a trial of the OX40 agonist ivuxolimab. The TCR was taken from an adult with an advanced solid tumor such as melanoma, head and neck, liver or kidney cancer. CDR3 sequence (DNA): TGTGCCAGCAGTGAAGCGGCCTCTGGAAACACCATATATTTT. Translated, it gives CASSEAASGNTIYF.